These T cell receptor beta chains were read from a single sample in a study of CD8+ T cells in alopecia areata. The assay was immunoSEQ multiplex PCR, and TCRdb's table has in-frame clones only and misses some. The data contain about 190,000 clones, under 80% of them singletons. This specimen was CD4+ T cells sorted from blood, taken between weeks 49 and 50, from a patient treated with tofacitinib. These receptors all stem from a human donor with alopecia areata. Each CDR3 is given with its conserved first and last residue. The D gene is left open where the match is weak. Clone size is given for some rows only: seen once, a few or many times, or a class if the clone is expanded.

CDR3aa: CASSFYGQHNEQFF
CDR3nt: TGTGCCAGCAGCTTCTACGGACAGCACAATGAGCAGTTCTTC
v_gene: TRBV7-2
d_gene: .
j_gene: TRBJ2-1
abundance: .

CDR3aa: CASRTRSGNYGYTF
CDR3nt: TGTGCCAGCAGGACCCGCTCAGGGAACTATGGCTACACCTTC
v_gene: TRBV28
d_gene: .
j_gene: TRBJ1-2
abundance: .

CDR3aa: CASSFPGTSGEREQFF
CDR3nt: TGCGCCAGCAGCTTCCCAGGGACTAGCGGGGAGAGGGAGCAGTTCTTC
v_gene: TRBV5-1
d_gene: TRBD2
j_gene: TRBJ2-1
abundance: once

CDR3aa: CASSPVSQETQYF
CDR3nt: TGTGCCAGCAGCCCCGTAAGCCAAGAGACCCAGTACTTC
v_gene: TRBV7-6
d_gene: .
j_gene: TRBJ2-5
abundance: few

CDR3aa: CASSPRQNAYEQYF
CDR3nt: TGTGCCAGCAGCCCAAGACAGAACGCCTACGAGCAGTACTTC
v_gene: TRBV9
d_gene: .
j_gene: TRBJ2-7
abundance: .

CDR3aa: CASHPGRGPGYTF
CDR3nt: TGTGCCAGCCACCCGGGCAGGGGTCCAGGCTACACCTTC
v_gene: TRBV9
d_gene: .
j_gene: TRBJ1-2
abundance: .

CDR3aa: CASSLWGGTDNEKLFF
CDR3nt: TGTGCCAGCAGCTTGTGGGGCGGGACTGATAATGAAAAACTGTTTTTT
v_gene: TRBV5-6
d_gene: .
j_gene: TRBJ1-4
abundance: .

CDR3aa: CAIRGTDTQYF
CDR3nt: TGTGCCATCAGGGGCACAGATACGCAGTATTTT
v_gene: TRBV10-3
d_gene: .
j_gene: TRBJ2-3
abundance: few

CDR3aa: CSVRWEIEQFF
CDR3nt: TGCAGCGTTCGATGGGAAATTGAGCAGTTCTTC
v_gene: TRBV29-1
d_gene: .
j_gene: TRBJ2-1
abundance: .

CDR3aa: CAWGQGDRDQPQHF
CDR3nt: TGTGCCTGGGGCCAGGGGGACAGGGATCAGCCCCAGCATTTT
v_gene: TRBV30
d_gene: TRBD1
j_gene: TRBJ1-5
abundance: .

CDR3aa: CAISPRDQETQYF
CDR3nt: TGTGCCATCAGTCCCAGGGATCAAGAGACCCAGTACTTC
v_gene: TRBV10-3
d_gene: .
j_gene: TRBJ2-5
abundance: .

CDR3aa: CASSPASYNEQFF
CDR3nt: TGTGCCAGCAGCCCCGCCTCCTACAATGAGCAGTTCTTC
v_gene: TRBV7-3
d_gene: .
j_gene: TRBJ2-1
abundance: many

CDR3aa: CASSLDAIGAAGYTF
CDR3nt: TGTGCCAGCAGCTTAGATGCAATAGGGGCGGCGGGCTACACCTTC
v_gene: TRBV7-2
d_gene: .
j_gene: TRBJ1-2
abundance: few

CDR3aa: CASSSRYRGRQETQYF
CDR3nt: TGTGCCAGCAGCTCTCGGTACCGGGGGCGGCAAGAGACCCAGTACTTC
v_gene: TRBV7-8
d_gene: .
j_gene: TRBJ2-5
abundance: few

CDR3aa: CATSRDQYNSPLHF
CDR3nt: TGTGCCACCAGCAGAGATCAATATAATTCACCCCTCCACTTT
v_gene: TRBV15
d_gene: .
j_gene: TRBJ1-6
abundance: once

CDR3aa: CASSQTGQGQETQYF
CDR3nt: TGCGCCAGCAGCCAGACGGGACAGGGACAAGAGACCCAGTACTTC
v_gene: TRBV4-3
d_gene: TRBD1
j_gene: TRBJ2-5
abundance: .

CDR3aa: CASSQERRGGRQYF
CDR3nt: TGCGCCAGCAGCCAAGAACGCAGGGGGGGTAGGCAGTACTTC
v_gene: TRBV4-1
d_gene: .
j_gene: TRBJ2-7
abundance: .

CDR3aa: CSVEAPLQETQYF
CDR3nt: TGCAGCGTTGAAGCCCCACTACAAGAGACCCAGTACTTC
v_gene: TRBV29-1
d_gene: .
j_gene: TRBJ2-5
abundance: .

CDR3aa: CAWSVQTEAFF
CDR3nt: TGTGCCTGGAGTGTTCAGACTGAAGCTTTCTTT
v_gene: TRBV30
d_gene: .
j_gene: TRBJ1-1
abundance: .

CDR3aa: CASSVQFRGGTYNEQFF
CDR3nt: TGTGCCAGCAGCGTACAGTTTAGAGGGGGGACCTACAATGAGCAGTTCTTC
v_gene: TRBV9
d_gene: .
j_gene: TRBJ2-1
abundance: once

CDR3aa: CASSLQADGWGYTF
CDR3nt: TGCGCCAGCAGCTTGCAGGCGGACGGTTGGGGCTACACCTTC
v_gene: TRBV5-1
d_gene: .
j_gene: TRBJ1-2
abundance: few

CDR3aa: CASSLQVNTEAFF
CDR3nt: TGTGCCAGCAGCTTACAAGTGAACACTGAAGCTTTCTTT
v_gene: TRBV7-2
d_gene: .
j_gene: TRBJ1-1
abundance: few

CDR3aa: CAIRLTGEVSTEAFF
CDR3nt: TGTGCCATCAGGTTGACAGGGGAGGTGAGCACTGAAGCTTTCTTT
v_gene: TRBV10-3
d_gene: TRBD1
j_gene: TRBJ1-1
abundance: .

CDR3aa: CASSIKGNTYEQYF
CDR3nt: TGTGCCAGTAGTATAAAGGGTAATACCTACGAGCAGTACTTC
v_gene: TRBV19
d_gene: .
j_gene: TRBJ2-7
abundance: .

CDR3aa: CASSLTVNTGELFF
CDR3nt: TGTGCCAGCAGCTTGACAGTGAACACCGGGGAGCTGTTTTTT
v_gene: TRBV7-9
d_gene: .
j_gene: TRBJ2-2
abundance: .

CDR3aa: CAISSANEQFF
CDR3nt: TGTGCCATTTCTAGCGCCAATGAGCAGTTCTTC
v_gene: TRBV10-3
d_gene: .
j_gene: TRBJ2-1
abundance: .

CDR3aa: CASSDRGYGYTF
CDR3nt: TGTGCCAGCAGCGATAGGGGCTATGGCTACACCTTC
v_gene: TRBV9
d_gene: .
j_gene: TRBJ1-2
abundance: .

CDR3aa: CAWSSLGFQNSPLHF
CDR3nt: TGTGCCTGGAGTTCGTTGGGATTTCAGAATTCACCCCTCCACTTT
v_gene: TRBV30
d_gene: .
j_gene: TRBJ1-6
abundance: .

CDR3aa: CSANSGEAFF
CDR3nt: TGCAGCGCCAACAGCGGTGAAGCTTTCTTT
v_gene: TRBV29-1
d_gene: .
j_gene: TRBJ1-1
abundance: .

CDR3aa: CASSYSIGNNQPQHF
CDR3nt: TGTGCCAGCAGTTACTCGATCGGGAATAATCAGCCCCAGCATTTT
v_gene: TRBV6-5
d_gene: .
j_gene: TRBJ1-5
abundance: few

CDR3aa: CSFRLGSYNEQFF
CDR3nt: TGCAGCTTCCGACTGGGGTCCTACAATGAGCAGTTCTTC
v_gene: TRBV29-1
d_gene: .
j_gene: TRBJ2-1
abundance: .

CDR3aa: CASSLDRVINEQYF
CDR3nt: TGTGCCAGCAGCCTGGACAGGGTGATCAACGAGCAGTACTTC
v_gene: TRBV14
d_gene: TRBD1
j_gene: TRBJ2-7
abundance: few

CDR3aa: CAWERTGRTEAFF
CDR3nt: TGTGCCTGGGAAAGGACAGGGCGCACTGAAGCTTTCTTT
v_gene: TRBV30
d_gene: TRBD1
j_gene: TRBJ1-1
abundance: .

CDR3aa: CASSPRQGLGLNQPQHF
CDR3nt: TGTGCCAGCAGTCCACGACAGGGGTTGGGCCTAAATCAGCCCCAGCATTTT
v_gene: TRBV27
d_gene: TRBD1
j_gene: TRBJ1-5
abundance: .

CDR3aa: CSVGSVNTEAFF
CDR3nt: TGCAGCGTTGGGTCGGTGAACACTGAAGCTTTCTTT
v_gene: TRBV29-1
d_gene: .
j_gene: TRBJ1-1
abundance: .

CDR3aa: CASSQVALNEQFF
CDR3nt: TGTGCCAGCAGCCAAGTAGCTTTGAATGAGCAGTTCTTC
v_gene: TRBV4-2
d_gene: .
j_gene: TRBJ2-1
abundance: .

CDR3aa: CASSVERQGYGEAFF
CDR3nt: TGTGCCAGCAGCGTAGAAAGGCAGGGTTACGGTGAAGCTTTCTTT
v_gene: TRBV9
d_gene: .
j_gene: TRBJ1-1
abundance: .

CDR3aa: CSVEDRVYEQYF
CDR3nt: TGCAGCGTTGAAGATCGGGTATACGAGCAGTACTTC
v_gene: TRBV29-1
d_gene: .
j_gene: TRBJ2-7
abundance: .

CDR3aa: CASSLVSYNQPQHF
CDR3nt: TGTGCCAGCAGCTTAGTCAGCTACAATCAGCCCCAGCATTTT
v_gene: TRBV7-2
d_gene: .
j_gene: TRBJ1-5
abundance: few

CDR3aa: CASSIGGNQPQHF
CDR3nt: TGTGCCAGCAGTATTGGAGGCAATCAGCCCCAGCATTTT
v_gene: TRBV6-5
d_gene: .
j_gene: TRBJ1-5
abundance: .

CDR3aa: CSVKGHDKNIQYF
CDR3nt: TGCAGCGTTAAAGGACACGACAAAAACATTCAGTACTTC
v_gene: TRBV29-1
d_gene: .
j_gene: TRBJ2-4
abundance: .

CDR3aa: CSAIQPPNEKLFF
CDR3nt: TGCAGCGCCATACAGCCGCCTAATGAAAAACTGTTTTTT
v_gene: TRBV29-1
d_gene: .
j_gene: TRBJ1-4
abundance: once

CDR3aa: CSVDPPNTQYF
CDR3nt: TGCAGCGTTGATCCCCCAAACACGCAGTATTTT
v_gene: TRBV29-1
d_gene: .
j_gene: TRBJ2-3
abundance: few

CDR3aa: CSVSQGLESPLHF
CDR3nt: TGCAGCGTATCTCAGGGGCTTGAGTCACCCCTCCACTTT
v_gene: TRBV29-1
d_gene: .
j_gene: TRBJ1-6
abundance: .

CDR3aa: CASSLEQGSYNEQFF
CDR3nt: TGTGCCAGCAGCTTAGAACAGGGGTCCTACAATGAGCAGTTCTTC
v_gene: TRBV11-2
d_gene: TRBD1
j_gene: TRBJ2-1
abundance: once

CDR3aa: CASSAGQGASNQPQHF
CDR3nt: TGTGCCAGCAGTGCGGGACAGGGGGCTAGCAATCAGCCCCAGCATTTT
v_gene: TRBV2
d_gene: TRBD1
j_gene: TRBJ1-5
abundance: .

CDR3aa: CSVGGGSSSGNTIYF
CDR3nt: TGCAGCGTTGGAGGGGGGAGTTCCTCTGGAAACACCATATATTTT
v_gene: TRBV29-1
d_gene: .
j_gene: TRBJ1-3
abundance: few